The 15 T cell receptor beta chains below come from one sample, sequenced in a study of blood T cell repertoires in COVID-19. Method: immunoSEQ multiplex PCR; TCRdb's copy keeps in-frame clones and lacks some. The data hold 150,000 or so clones, with 70% to 90% observed a single time. The material sequenced was peripheral blood. The receptor set was obtained from a man aged 50-59 years with acute or convalescent COVID-19.

The chain uses TRBV3-1 (or the pseudogene TRBV3-2) and TRBJ1-2, with 8 bases matching TRBD1. There are 13 residues in the CDR3. J lost 2 bases, V lost 4 bases, and 0 bases had no gene match. Germline V gene lookup returns CDR1 LGHDT and CDR2 YNNKEL (reference sequence). CDR3 sequence: CASSRQGNYGYTF. CDR3 DNA: TGTGCCAGCAGCCGACAGGGGAACTATGGCTACACCTTC.

This chain uses TRBV5-5 with TRBJ1-1, with a weak D call TRBD1 (5 bases). CDR1 is SGHKS, CDR2 YYEKEE, per germline (reference sequence). Trimming left V 1 base short and J 3 bases short, with 10 bases between. The CDR3 has 14 amino acids. CDR3 region: CASSLLAGDTEAFF. In nucleotides, the CDR3 is TGTGCCAGCAGCTTGCTGGCGGGGGACACTGAAGCTTTCTTT.

The gene calls are TRBV7-3 and TRBJ2-7; D perhaps matches TRBD1 (6 bases). CDR1 and CDR2 (germline): SGHTA, FQGTGA. The CDR3 has 14 residues. Trimming stripped 0 bases from V and 4 bases from J, with 10 bases between. The CDR3 DNA sequence: TGTGCCAGCAGCTTAACAGGGGGTGCATACGAGCAGTACTTC. This sequence encodes CASSLTGGAYEQYF.

The genes are TRBV5-4 and TRBJ1-2; D is undetermined. Between the trimmed V and J ends, which lost 2 bases and 4 bases, there was a span of 15 bases. The CDR3 totals 15 residues. Germline V lookup: CDR1 SGHNT, CDR2 YYREEE (reference sequence). The CDR3 is CASSLDLGSIYGYTF. DNA for the CDR3: TGTGCCAGCAGCTTAGACCTAGGCTCAATCTATGGCTACACCTTC.

The rearrangement uses TRBV5-4 and TRBJ2-3; weak D call: TRBD2 (5 bases). V lost 1 base and J 0 bases, leaving 6 bases between the germline ends. This CDR3 is built from 14 residues. Germline values: CDR1 SGHNT, CDR2 YYREEE (reference sequence). As DNA, the CDR3 is TGTGCCAGCAGCTTGCGGGGTAGCACAGATACGCAGTATTTT. It encodes CASSLRGSTDTQYF.

The rearrangement links TRBV10-1 to TRBJ2-2, with D perhaps matching TRBD1 (6 bases). The V end lost 7 bases, the J end lost 5 bases, and 14 bases lay between the germline ends. The CDR3 sequence is 14 residues long. The germline CDR1 and CDR2 sequences are WNHNN and SYGVQD (reference sequence). The CDR3: CASTTGERTGELFF. CDR3 sequence (DNA): TGCGCCAGCACGACAGGCGAGAGGACCGGGGAGCTGTTTTTT.

The chain is built from TRBV11-3 and TRBJ2-5, with D perhaps matching TRBD2 (5 bases). The length of the CDR3 is 15 residues. Germline values: CDR1 SGHNT, CDR2 YENEEA. Between the trimmed V and J ends, which lost 5 bases and 0 bases, there was a span of 13 bases. DNA of the CDR3: TGTGCCAGCAGCCCCTCCCGAGCGGACCAAGAGACCCAGTACTTC. Amino acid sequence: CASSPSRADQETQYF.

The gene calls are TRBV7-9 and TRBJ2-1; TRBD2 agrees at 9 bases. V dropped 11 bases and J dropped 14; count of bases not matched to a gene: 16. Germline V gives CDR1 SEHNR, CDR2 FQNEAQ (reference sequence). CDR3 length equals 13 residues. The CDR3 bases are TGTGCCGCCCTCACCTGGGGGGCTAGCGGGAAGTTCTTC. This translates into CAALTWGASGKFF.

This clone has a single count. CDR3 protein: CASAAQGLSGNTIYF. The CDR3, as DNA: TGTGCTAGTGCCGCACAGGGGTTATCTGGAAACACCATATATTTT. V and J are TRBV12-5 and TRBJ1-3, with 7 bases fitting TRBD1. The CDR3 extends over 15 amino acids. V dropped 7 bases and J dropped 1; count of bases not matched to a gene: 7. CDR1 and CDR2 from the germline V gene are LGHNT and FRNRAP.

There are a few counts of this clone. The chain combines TRBV10-2 with TRBJ2-1; TRBD2 aligns across 14 bases. The CDR3 runs to 17 residues. Germline trimming cut 6 bases from V and 4 bases from J; bases unmatched to any gene: 8. Germline CDR1 is WSHSY and CDR2 is SAAADI. The CDR3 DNA sequence: TGCGCCAGCAGAGGGACTAGCGGGAGCGCAGTATACAATGAGCAGTTCTTC. The encoded protein is CASRGTSGSAVYNEQFF.

V and J are TRBV27 and TRBJ1-2; 7 bases fit TRBD1. Germline V CDR1 and CDR2: MNHEY, SMNVEV (reference sequence). The CDR3 covers 14 residues. V gave up 3 bases and J gave up 8 bases; unmatched junction bases: 9. This chain's CDR3 is CASSLLTGVGGYTF. The CDR3 DNA sequence: TGTGCCAGCAGTTTGCTAACAGGGGTCGGGGGCTACACCTTC.

The chain combines TRBV7-9 with TRBJ1-4; no clear D. The CDR3 runs to 15 residues. Germline CDR1 is SEHNR and CDR2 is FQNEAQ (reference sequence). Trimming shortened V by 5 bases and J by 4 bases, and 14 bases separated the two germline ends. CDR3 sequence reads: CASSPNNRLNEKLFF. As DNA, the CDR3 is TGTGCCAGCAGCCCTAACAATCGACTTAATGAAAAACTGTTTTTT.

The chain employs TRBV5-1 and TRBJ2-2, with D perhaps matching TRBD2 (5 bases). V gave up 0 bases and J gave up 0 bases, with 9 bases separating them. The CDR3 has 16 amino acids. Germline CDR1 reads SGHRS; CDR2 reads YFSETQ. The CDR3 sequence is CASSLDPAANTGELFF. CDR3 DNA: TGCGCCAGCAGCTTGGATCCAGCGGCGAACACCGGGGAGCTGTTTTTT.

The chain carries TRBV2 and TRBJ1-3; 7 nucleotides align to TRBD1. Per germline, CDR1 SNHLY and CDR2 FYNNEI. This CDR3 is 18 amino acids long. J gave up 0 bases and V 5 bases, and 13 bases lay outside the gene matches. The CDR3 spells CASSTETGSFRSGNTIYF. In nucleotides, the CDR3 is TGTGCCAGCAGTACAGAGACAGGGTCGTTCCGCTCTGGAAACACCATATATTTT.

The gene calls are TRBV11-2 and TRBJ1-1, with a possible D match to TRBD1 (6 bases). Trimming shortened V by 3 bases and J by 1 base, and 12 bases separated the two germline ends. Germline V lookup: CDR1 SGHAT, CDR2 FQNNGV. This CDR3 is built from 15 residues. The CDR3 loop is CASSFSAGANTEAFF. CDR3 DNA sequence: TGTGCCAGCAGCTTTAGCGCAGGGGCGAACACTGAAGCTTTCTTT.